The sample holds many counts of the clone carrying this T cell receptor (beta chain). This sample is drawn from a study of patients and donors after allogeneic stem cell transplantation. Per germline, CDR1 MNHEY and CDR2 SVGAGI. The CDR3 spans 13 residues. V was trimmed by 5 bases and J by 4 bases, leaving 11 bases between them. TCRdb independently ran MiXCR on the RT-PCR reads; one entry per CDR3 protein. The table has 800,000 to 1,000,000 distinct CDR3 sequences, about a sixth seen once. This chain connects TRBV6-5 to TRBJ1-1; D remains ambiguous. The TCR originated in a human donor who was either an allogeneic HSCT recipient or a stem cell or donor lymphocyte infusion donor (not recorded which). It is not recorded whose cells these are; they may come from a transplant donor. The sample comprised blood, either unsorted or a sorted T cell fraction (not recorded which). The CDR3 is CASSNYVGTEAFF. The CDR3, as DNA: TGTGCCAGCAGTAACTATGTTGGCACTGAAGCTTTCTTT.